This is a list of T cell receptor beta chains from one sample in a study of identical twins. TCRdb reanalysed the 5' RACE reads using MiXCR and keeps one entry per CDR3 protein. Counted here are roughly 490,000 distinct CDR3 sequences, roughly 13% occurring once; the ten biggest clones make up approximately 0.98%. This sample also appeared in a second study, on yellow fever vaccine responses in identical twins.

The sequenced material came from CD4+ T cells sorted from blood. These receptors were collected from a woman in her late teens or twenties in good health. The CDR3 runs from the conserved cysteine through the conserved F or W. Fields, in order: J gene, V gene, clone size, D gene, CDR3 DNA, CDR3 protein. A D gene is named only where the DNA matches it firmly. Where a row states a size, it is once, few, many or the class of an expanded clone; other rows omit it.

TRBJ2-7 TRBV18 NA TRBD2 TGTGCCAGCTCACAAGGACTAGACTACGAGCAGTACTTC CASSQGLDYEQYF
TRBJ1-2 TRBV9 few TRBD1 TGTGCCAGCAGCGTGGGGACAGGGGGTGGCTACACCTTC CASSVGTGGGYTF
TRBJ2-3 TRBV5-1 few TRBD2 TGCGCCAGCAGCTTGGACCTAGCGGGGGGTGGAGATACGCAGTATTTT CASSLDLAGGGDTQYF
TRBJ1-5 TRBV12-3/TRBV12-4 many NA TGTGCCAGCCTTCCCGACAGCACCATTGGGCCCCAGCATTTT CASLPDSTIGPQHF
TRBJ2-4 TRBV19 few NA TGTGCCAGTAGGGGTGCAGGGGCACACATTCAGTACTTC CASRGAGAHIQYF
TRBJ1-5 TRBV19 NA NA TGTGCCAGTAGTATCAGCAGGGGTGAGGGGAGCAATCAGCCCCAGCATTTT CASSISRGEGSNQPQHF
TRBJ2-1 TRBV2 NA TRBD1 TGTGCCAGCAGAGGGACAGGATGGGGTGAGCAGTTCTTC CASRGTGWGEQFF
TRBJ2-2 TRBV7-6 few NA TGTGCCAGCAGCTTAGTATACGGGGGCGCGAACACCGGGGAGCTGTTTTTT CASSLVYGGANTGELFF
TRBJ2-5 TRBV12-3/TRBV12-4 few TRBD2 TGTGCCAGCAGGGAATCCGGGACTAGGAGGGAGACCCAGTACTTC CASRESGTRRETQYF
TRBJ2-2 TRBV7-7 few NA TGTGCTAGCAGTCGAGACATCACCGGGGAGCTGTTTTTT CASSRDITGELFF
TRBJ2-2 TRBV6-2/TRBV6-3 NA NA TGTGCCAGCAGTTACTGGAACGGGAACACCGGGGAGCTGTTTTTT CASSYWNGNTGELFF
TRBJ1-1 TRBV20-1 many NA TGCAGTGCTAAAGGGAGACCCCCAGACCCCACTGAAGCTTTCTTT CSAKGRPPDPTEAFF
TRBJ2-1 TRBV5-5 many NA TGTGCCAGCAGCTTGCGCTCCGGAATCAATGAGCAGTTCTTC CASSLRSGINEQFF
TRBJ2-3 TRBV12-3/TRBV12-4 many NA TGTGCCACCGGGGTTGCAGATACGCAGTATTTT CATGVADTQYF
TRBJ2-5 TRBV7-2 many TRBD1 TGTGCCAGCAGCATCAGACAGGGGGGAAGCCAAGAGACCCAGTACTTC CASSIRQGGSQETQYF
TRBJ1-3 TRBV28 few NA TGTGCCAGCAGTTTTAATTCGGCTGGAAACACCATATATTTT CASSFNSAGNTIYF
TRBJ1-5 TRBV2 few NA TGTGCCAGCAGTCGCAGGGAGCTTAGCAATCAGCCCCAGCATTTT CASSRRELSNQPQHF
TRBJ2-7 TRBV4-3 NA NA TGCGCCAGCAGCCAAACCGTGAGGGGCCTGACGGGCGAGCAGTACTTC CASSQTVRGLTGEQYF
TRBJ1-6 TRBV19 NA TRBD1 TGTGCCAGTAGTAGCGGGACAGAGAATTCACCCCTCCACTTT CASSSGTENSPLHF
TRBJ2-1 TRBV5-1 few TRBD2 TGCGCCAGCAGCTTGACTAGCGGGGCGGGAAATGAGCAGTTCTTC CASSLTSGAGNEQFF
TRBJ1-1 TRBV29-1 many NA TGCAGCGCCCGGGAGGTAGGGTTGGGCACTGAAGCTTTCTTT CSAREVGLGTEAFF
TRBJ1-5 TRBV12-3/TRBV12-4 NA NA TGTGCCAGCAGTCCAGGGTTCCTTAATCAGCCCCAGCATTTT CASSPGFLNQPQHF
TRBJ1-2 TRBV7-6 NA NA TGTGCCAGCAGCCGGGGTGGGACGGAAACCTTC CASSRGGTETF
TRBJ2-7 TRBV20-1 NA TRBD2 TGCAGTGCTAGACCGGGACTAGCGTCCTACGAGCAGTACTTC CSARPGLASYEQYF
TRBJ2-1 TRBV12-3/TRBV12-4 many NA TGTGCCAGCAGCCTTGGTGGTTTAAGTGAGCAGTTCTTC CASSLGGLSEQFF
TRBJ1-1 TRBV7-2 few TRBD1 TGTGCCAGCAGCTTGGGACAGGCAGAAGCTTTCTTT CASSLGQAEAFF
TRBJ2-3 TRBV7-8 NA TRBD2 TGTGCCAGCAGCTGGAGCGGGAGGGCTGATACGCAGTATTTT CASSWSGRADTQYF
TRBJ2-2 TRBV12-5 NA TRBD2 TGTGCTAGTGGTTTGGACGGGACTAGCGGGAGAGGCGGGGAGCTGTTTTTT CASGLDGTSGRGGELFF
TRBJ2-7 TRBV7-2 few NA TGTGCCAGCAGCTTAGTTTCGTCCAAACTCCCTTCCTACGAGCAGTACTTC CASSLVSSKLPSYEQYF
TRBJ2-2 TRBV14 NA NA TGTGCCAGCAGCCAAGATGCATGGACAGCGCGCACCGGGGAGCTGTTTTTT CASSQDAWTARTGELFF
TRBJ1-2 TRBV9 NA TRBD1 TGTGCCAGCAGCGCTGGGACAGGGGCGGCCCAAAATGGCTACACCTTC CASSAGTGAAQNGYTF
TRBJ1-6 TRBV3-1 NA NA TGTGCCAGCAGCCGACTGGACAGTAATAATTCACCCCTCCACTTT CASSRLDSNNSPLHF
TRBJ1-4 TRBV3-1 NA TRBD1 TGTGCCAGCAGCCGGTCGACAGGGGGGAATGAAAAACTGTTTTTT CASSRSTGGNEKLFF
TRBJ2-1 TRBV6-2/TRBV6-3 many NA TGTGCCAGCAGTTACTCGAGTAACAATGAGCAGTTCTTC CASSYSSNNEQFF
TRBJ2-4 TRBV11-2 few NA TGTGCCAGCAGCTCTGGACGTCAAAACATTCAGTACTTC CASSSGRQNIQYF
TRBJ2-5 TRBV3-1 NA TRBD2 TGTGCCAGCAGCCAAGCGCTAGCGGGGAGTCGGGAGACCCAGTACTTC CASSQALAGSRETQYF
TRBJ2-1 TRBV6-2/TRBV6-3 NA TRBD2 TGTGCCAGCAGTCGTAGCGGGGCTCAAGGGGAGCAGTTCTTC CASSRSGAQGEQFF
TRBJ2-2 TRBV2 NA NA TGTGCCACCAACAGGGATCCCGGGGAGCTGTTTTTT CATNRDPGELFF
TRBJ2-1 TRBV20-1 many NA TGCAGTGCTCACCCCCTAGCAAACCCAGGGCATGAGCAGTTCTTC CSAHPLANPGHEQFF
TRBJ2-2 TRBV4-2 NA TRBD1 TGTGCCAGCAGCCAAGATCCGGGACAGGGTTCCACCGGGGAGCTGTTTTTT CASSQDPGQGSTGELFF